Listed here are 22 T cell receptor beta chains from one sample, sequenced in a study of T cell changes during pregnancy in multiple sclerosis. Sequencing was performed with immunoSEQ multiplex PCR; in TCRdb, only in-frame clones are kept and a portion is missing. Counted here are roughly 45,000 clones, roughly 90% occurring once; the ten biggest clones make up roughly 1.5%. Sequencing used peripheral blood, obtained in the first trimester of pregnancy. The source of these receptors is a female donor in good health, enrolled as a control in a pregnancy study.

The V gene is TRBV28, the J gene TRBJ1-5; a possible D gene is TRBD1 (6 bases). The CDR3 is 15 residues long. Germline V gene sequence: CDR1 MDHEN, CDR2 SYDVKM. V lost 6 bases and J 6 bases, leaving 18 bases between the germline ends. The CDR3 coding sequence is TGTGCCAGCAGGAGCACAGGGATTGATGGTCAGCCCCAGCATTTT. Protein product: CASRSTGIDGQPQHF. The entire variable domain, with the rest obtained from reference TRBV28 and TRBJ1-5, is as follows: DVKVTQSSRYLVKRTGEKVFLECVQDMDHENMFWYRQDPGLGLRLIYFSYDVKMKEKGDIPEGYSVSREKKERFSLILESASTNQTSMYLCASRSTGIDGQPQHFGDGTRLSIL.

The chain couples TRBV5-6 to TRBJ2-5, with TRBD2 identical over 14 bases. The CDR3 has 15 residues. With 4 bases clipped from V and 5 bases from J, the junction kept 4 bases outside the gene matches. Per the germline V gene, CDR1 is SGHDT and CDR2 is YYEEEE. The CDR3 here is CASSLGLAGGETQYF. The CDR3 nucleotides are TGTGCCAGCAGCCTCGGACTAGCGGGGGGTGAGACCCAGTACTTC.

This clone was found once. The V call is TRBV27, the J call TRBJ2-7; a weak D match, TRBD1 (6 bases). Trimming took 3 bases from V and 1 from J, leaving 10 bases between them. CDR3 length equals 14 residues. The germline V gene encodes CDR1 MNHEY and CDR2 SMNVEV (reference sequence). The CDR3 nucleotides read TGTGCCAGCAGTTTCGGGACACCGTCCTACGAGCAGTACTTC. It specifies CASSFGTPSYEQYF.

Worth noting for this clone: One junction end disagrees with the germline gene, perhaps due to a read error. The chain uses TRBV6-5 and TRBJ2-2; the match to TRBD2 covers 7 bases. From germline, CDR1 is MNHEY and CDR2 SVGAGI. The CDR3 is 15 residues long. In nucleotides, the CDR3 is TGTGCCAGCCGCCAACCGGGACTACCCTCCGGGAAGCTGTTTTTT. It specifies CASRQPGLPSGKLFF.

The chain joins TRBV5-6 to TRBJ1-1; D possibly corresponds to TRBD1 (6 bases). Germline CDR1 reads SGHDT; CDR2 reads YYEEEE. V lost 4 bases, J lost 8 bases, and 9 bases lay in between. The CDR3 is 11 residues long. The CDR3 nucleotides read TGTGCCAGCAGCCTGGGACAAGAAGCTTTCTTT. The encoded protein is CASSLGQEAFF.

The V and J genes are TRBV4-1 and TRBJ2-5; tentative D call: TRBD1 (5 bases). Per the germline V gene, CDR1 is MGHRA and CDR2 is YSYEKL. The CDR3 covers 15 residues. Deletions cut 0 bases from V and 4 bases from J, with 12 bases between. The CDR3 spells CASSQEGAGSETQYF. In nucleotides, the CDR3 is TGCGCCAGCAGCCAAGAAGGGGCAGGGTCAGAGACCCAGTACTTC.

This chain connects TRBV30 to TRBJ1-4; 9 bases are shared with TRBD1. The CDR3 loop spans 13 amino acids. V gave up 2 bases and J gave up 10 bases; unmatched junction bases: 5. The germline gives CDR1 GTSNPN, CDR2 SVGIG (reference sequence). CDR3 loop: CAWSRQGDGKLFF. The CDR3 bases are TGTGCCTGGAGTAGACAGGGGGATGGAAAACTGTTTTTT.

CDR3 DNA: TGCGCCAGCAGCCAGGGGCCCCAGTCCGGAAACACCATATATTTT. Translation: CASSQGPQSGNTIYF. The genes are TRBV4-1 and TRBJ1-3, with a possible D match to TRBD1 (5 bases). V was trimmed by 3 bases and J by 4 bases, leaving 13 bases between them. Germline CDR1 reads MGHRA; CDR2 reads YSYEKL. The length of the CDR3 is 15 residues.

This chain joins TRBV2 and TRBJ2-1, with 9 bases aligning to TRBD1. Germline CDR1 reads SNHLY; CDR2 reads FYNNEI. This CDR3 comprises 16 residues. J gave up 5 bases and V 6 bases, and 11 bases lay outside the gene matches. In DNA form, the CDR3 reads TGTGCCAGCAGGGAAACCGGGACAGGGCTAAACAATGAGCAGTTCTTC. Protein product: CASRETGTGLNNEQFF.

The J gene is TRBJ2-1, the V gene TRBV7-9; 11 bases align to TRBD2. V was pared by 5 bases and J by 4 bases, with 13 bases of the junction left unmatched. The CDR3 has 18 amino acids. The germline V gene encodes CDR1 SEHNR and CDR2 FQNEAQ (reference sequence). CDR3 sequence reads: CASSTLLLRTSGYNEQFF. CDR3 nucleotides: TGTGCCAGCAGCACCTTATTACTGCGGACTAGCGGGTACAATGAGCAGTTCTTC.

The J gene is TRBJ2-3, the V gene TRBV29-1; 9 bases align to TRBD1. The CDR3 has 16 residues. Germline-derived CDR1 and CDR2 are SQVTM and ANQGSEA. J was trimmed by 2 bases and V by 6 bases; bases with no gene match: 12. The chain's CDR3 is CSVTGGTNPTTDTQYF. The CDR3 coding sequence is TGCAGCGTAACAGGGGGCACAAACCCCACCACAGATACGCAGTATTTT.

The CDR3 reads CAWSWRVPSYEQYF. The CDR3 DNA follows: TGTGCCTGGAGTTGGAGGGTCCCTTCCTACGAGCAGTACTTC. This chain connects TRBV30 to TRBJ2-7, with D perhaps matching TRBD2 (6 bases). There are 14 residues in the CDR3. The V gene lost 2 bases and the J gene lost 1 base, with 12 bases spanning the gap. Germline CDR1 is GTSNPN and CDR2 is SVGIG (reference sequence). The whole variable domain, filled in from reference TRBV30 and TRBJ2-7, reads SQTIHQWPATLVQPVGSPLSLECTVEGTSNPNLYWYRQAAGRGLQLLFYSVGIGQISSEVPQNLSASRPQDRQFILSSKKLLLSDSGFYLCAWSWRVPSYEQYFGPGTRLTVT.

CDR3 DNA sequence: TGTGCCAGCAGCTTCCTAGAACAAGAGACCCAGTACTTC. The encoded protein is CASSFLEQETQYF. The V call is TRBV7-2, the J call TRBJ2-5; D not certain. CDR1 is SGHTA and CDR2 is FQGNSA in the germline V gene. Trimming took 3 bases from V and 2 from J, leaving 7 bases between them. This CDR3 comprises 13 residues.

This clone was recorded only once. The chain carries TRBV2 and TRBJ1-1; 12 nucleotides line up with TRBD1. V was pared by 9 bases and J by 4 bases, with 9 bases of the junction left unmatched. CDR3 length: 15 amino acids. Germline loops: CDR1 SNHLY, CDR2 FYNNEI. The CDR3 protein is CAREGQGAEGTEAFF. The DNA for the CDR3 is TGTGCCAGGGAGGGACAGGGGGCAGAAGGCACTGAAGCTTTCTTT.

V gene TRBV10-3 combines with J gene TRBJ1-5; perhaps TRBD1 as D (5 bases). Per the germline V gene, CDR1 is ENHRY and CDR2 is SYGVKD. CDR3 length: 15 amino acids. With 3 bases removed from V and 2 bases from J, the gap between germline ends came to 11 bases. The CDR3 protein is CAISEDSRGNQPQHF. The CDR3 coding sequence is TGTGCCATCAGTGAAGACAGCCGCGGCAATCAGCCCCAGCATTTT.

The rearrangement joins TRBV25-1 to TRBJ2-3; 8 nucleotides align to TRBD1. Germline CDR1 reads MGHDK; CDR2 reads SYGVNS. J gave up 3 bases and V 5 bases, and 10 bases lay outside the gene matches. The CDR3 length is 16 residues. CDR3 sequence: CASSPRTGIRTDTQYF. The DNA for the CDR3 is TGTGCCAGCAGTCCCAGGACAGGGATTAGGACAGATACGCAGTATTTT.

This clone was counted a few times. V and J are TRBV15 and TRBJ2-5, with 7 bases that match TRBD1. Germline lookup yields CDR1 LNHNV and CDR2 YYDKDF (reference sequence). V lost 0 bases and J lost 3; bases outside the gene matches: 1. The CDR3 extends over 14 amino acids. The chain's CDR3 is CATSRDGTEETQYF. In DNA, the CDR3 is TGTGCCACCAGCAGAGACGGGACAGAAGAGACCCAGTACTTC.

This clone was recorded a few times. The chain links TRBV6-1 to TRBJ1-6; TRBD1 might be the D (5 bases). This CDR3 is 14 amino acids long. V lost 7 bases and J lost 6, with 13 bases in between. Germline CDR1 and CDR2: MNHNS and SASEGT. This chain's CDR3 is CASKAGRGNSPLHF. CDR3 nucleotide sequence: TGTGCCAGCAAGGCAGGTAGGGGTAATTCACCCCTCCACTTT.

V is TRBV28 and J is TRBJ1-1, with 8 bases identical to TRBD1. Germline lookup yields CDR1 MDHEN and CDR2 SYDVKM. CDR3 length equals 15 residues. The ends lost 3 bases at V and 1 base at J; junction bases unmatched: 4. The CDR3 spells CASSFPGQGNTEAFF. CDR3 nucleotides: TGTGCCAGCAGTTTCCCAGGACAGGGGAACACTGAAGCTTTCTTT.

V usage is TRBV6-5 and J usage is TRBJ2-7, with 9 bases fitting TRBD2. The CDR3 is made up of 15 amino acids. Germline V gene data show CDR1 as MNHEY and CDR2 as SVGAGI. After removal of 5 bases from V and 3 bases from J, the junction contained 8 bases not matched to a gene. The CDR3 DNA is TGTGCCAGCAGTAGGAAGACTAGCGGAGTCTACGAGCAGTACTTC. Its protein is CASSRKTSGVYEQYF.

This clone has just one count. The V gene is TRBV29-1, the J gene TRBJ2-1; 11 bases match TRBD2. V lost 4 bases to trimming and J lost 5 bases; unmatched junction nucleotides: 7. Germline-derived CDR1 and CDR2 are SQVTM and ANQGSEA. This CDR3 spans 15 amino acids. The CDR3, as DNA: TGCAGCGTTGTTGGACTAGCGGGCACCCACAATGAGCAGTTCTTC. Translation gives CSVVGLAGTHNEQFF.

This sequence joins TRBV13 and TRBJ2-6; TRBD1 aligns across 10 bases. This CDR3 is 18 amino acids long. V shed 2 bases and J 4 bases; nucleotides not matched to a gene: 8. Germline CDR1 and CDR2: PRHDT and FYEKMQ (reference sequence). CDR3 in DNA: TGTGCCAGCAGCTTACGGCGACAGGGGGCGTCCGGGGCCAACGTCCTGACTTTC. Translated, it gives CASSLRRQGASGANVLTF.